One T cell receptor beta chain is described in this entry. Authors' methods: Nucleated cell counts were estimated from reference gene primer amplification. Only in-frame clones appear in the TCRdb table, and some are missing; sequencing was by immunoSEQ multiplex PCR. That table gives V, J and clone size, and the DNA gave D and trimming. The sample gives about 270,000 clones, around 90% of which show up once; just over 2.5% is in the top ten. The data belong to a study of blood T cell repertoires in COVID-19. Study-wide context: There were acute and convalescent COVID-19 samples, and they came from the United States, Italy and Spain. In each case, the material was cDNA or gDNA derived from T cells, B-cell-depleted T cells, or PBMCs.

With V trimmed by 4 bases and J by 3 bases, 9 bases remained unmatched. Looked up from germline, CDR1 is SGDLS and CDR2 is YYNGEE. The CDR3 has 15 amino acids. Those enrolled in Seattle joined during active infection and were followed longitudinally afterward. The sample was peripheral blood. This chain links TRBV9 with TRBJ1-2, with 7 bases identical to TRBD1. The clonotype originates from a young adult with COVID-19, enrolled during active disease. CDR3 sequence (DNA): TGTGCCAGCAGCTCAAGGACAGGAAGAGACTATGGCTACACCTTC. As protein: CASSSRTGRDYGYTF. The whole variable domain, filled in from reference TRBV9 and TRBJ1-2, reads DSGVTQTPKHLITATGQRVTLRCSPRSGDLSVYWYQQSLDQGLQFLIQYYNGEERAKGNILERFSAQQFPDLHSELNLSSLELGDSALYFCASSSRTGRDYGYTFGSGTRLTVV.